One and the same sample provided the 30 T cell receptor beta chains below, sequenced in a study of T cells in women clearing cervical HPV infection. The method was immunoSEQ multiplex PCR; TCRdb's version includes in-frame clones alone and lacks a portion of them. This sample's table reports tens of thousands of clones. Sequenced input: blood buffy coat. These receptors were collected from a woman aged 18-70 years with a cervical HPV16 infection that either progressed to CIN3+ or cleared (not recorded which).

In regard to this clone: The observed sequence ends 3 residues before the CDR3 terminus, with the missing tail filled in from the germline J gene. The chain joins TRBV19 to TRBJ2-7; 10 positions agree with TRBD2. Trimming removed 4 bases from V and 0 bases from J; junction bases left unmatched: 6. This CDR3 spans 16 amino acids. The germline V gene encodes CDR1 LNHDA and CDR2 SQIVND (reference sequence). Incomplete CDR3 DNA: TGTGCCAGTAGTACAAGGACTAGCGGCACCTCCTACGAG. It codes for CASSTRTSGTSYE. The entire CDR3 reads CASSTRTSGTSYEQYF.

About this clone itself: Sequencing ends 3 residues short of the CDR3 end; the germline J gene provides the rest. V is TRBV14 and J is TRBJ2-7; 8 bases align to TRBD2. The trim removed 0 bases at V and 4 bases at J, leaving 5 bases unmatched. In germline, CDR1 is SGHDN, CDR2 FVKESK. There are 15 residues in the CDR3. The CDR3 bases that were read are TGTGCCAGCAGCCAAGAGAAGCGGGGGTTGTACGAG. This encodes CASSQEKRGLYE. The entire CDR3 sequence reads CASSQEKRGLYEQYF.

About this clone itself: The read stops 3 residues short of the end of the CDR3; the missing end is completed from the germline J gene. The genes are TRBV12-3 or TRBV12-4 and TRBJ1-4; D perhaps matches TRBD1 (6 bases). Trimming left V 3 bases short and J 1 base short, with 9 bases between. This CDR3 is built from 15 residues. This chain's CDR3 is CASSFRTETNEKLFF. Partial CDR3 DNA: TGTGCCAGCAGTTTTCGGACAGAAACTAATGAAAAA.

CDR3 bases read: TGCGCCAGCAGCTTGACTCCGAGCTCCTACAATGAG. This gives the protein CASSLTPSSYNE. The entire CDR3 sequence reads CASSLTPSSYNEQFF. The chain combines TRBV5-1 with TRBJ2-1; no firm D call. Sequencing ends 3 residues short of the CDR3 end; the germline J gene provides the rest. The CDR3 totals 15 residues. V dropped 1 base and J dropped 0 bases, with 8 bases sitting between them. Per germline, CDR1 SGHRS and CDR2 YFSETQ.

A word on this clone: The CDR3 end is not reached by the read, which stops 3 residues before it; the germline J gene fills it in. The rearrangement joins TRBV13 to TRBJ1-4; D gene ambiguous. This CDR3 comprises 16 residues. The V gene's germline CDR1 is PRHDT and CDR2 FYEKMQ (reference sequence). The V end lost 5 bases, the J end lost 3 bases, and 16 bases lay between the germline ends. CDR3 bases read: TGTGCCAGCAGCCTGAACCGAGGAAGGGCTAATGAAAAA. Translated, it gives CASSLNRGRANEK. The whole CDR3 protein is CASSLNRGRANEKLFF.

In regard to this clone: The read stops 3 residues short of the end of the CDR3; the missing end is completed from the germline J gene. The chain links TRBV7-2 to TRBJ1-2; D unresolved. Germline V CDR1 and CDR2: SGHTA, FQGNSA. The CDR3 covers 14 residues. The DNA read from the CDR3 is TGTGCCAGCAGCTTAGACGGAAACACAGATACC. As protein: CASSLDGNTDT. In full, the CDR3 reads CASSLDGNTDTYTF.

Concerning this clone itself: The read halts 3 residues ahead of the CDR3 end, with the missing end drawn from the germline J gene. This chain links TRBV7-9 with TRBJ1-6, with D possibly being TRBD1 (6 bases). This CDR3 has 12 residues. The germline gives CDR1 SEHNR, CDR2 FQNEAQ (reference sequence). The CDR3 DNA, read in part, is TGTGCCAGCAGCTTCCCTGGGGGCACC. Protein product: CASSFPGGT. The full CDR3 protein reads CASSFPGGTLHF.

Comments on this clone: The CDR3 end is not reached by the read, which stops 3 residues before it; the germline J gene fills it in. The chain recombines TRBV7-3 with TRBJ2-1; 8 bases agree with TRBD2. Germline CDR1 reads SGHTA; CDR2 reads FQGTGA. This CDR3 spans 16 amino acids. V was clipped by 2 bases and J by 9 bases; unmatched bases: 12. CDR3 protein: CASSLQSGGVLGEQFF. Incomplete CDR3 DNA: TGTGCCAGCAGCTTACAAAGCGGGGGCGTCTTGGGTGAG. Full variable domain (remainder filled in from reference TRBV7-3 and TRBJ2-1): GAGVSQTPSNKVTEKGKYVELRCDPISGHTALYWYRQSLGQGPEFLIYFQGTGAADDSGLPNDRFFAVRPEGSVSTLKIQRTERGDSAVYLCASSLQSGGVLGEQFFGPGTRLTVL.

Note on this clone: The read falls 3 residues short of the CDR3 end, and the missing part is taken from the germline J gene. The rearrangement links TRBV5-1 to TRBJ2-2, with D uncertain. This CDR3 is built from 17 residues. Per germline, CDR1 SGHRS and CDR2 YFSETQ. The germline V and J ends were trimmed by 0 bases and 3 bases, with 15 bases remaining between them. The CDR3 here is CASSLAGPMVDTGELFF. CDR3 bases read: TGCGCCAGCAGCTTGGCAGGCCCTATGGTTGACACCGGGGAG. The whole variable domain, remainder taken from reference TRBV5-1 and TRBJ2-2, is KAGVTQTPRYLIKTRGQQVTLSCSPISGHRSVSWYQQTPGQGLQFLFEYFSETQRNKGNFPGRFSGRQFSNSRSEMNVSTLELGDSALYLCASSLAGPMVDTGELFFGEGSRLTVL.

As to this clone: The read falls 3 residues short of the CDR3 end, and the missing part is taken from the germline J gene. The rearrangement links TRBV7-8 to TRBJ1-6, with D hard to call. V shed 1 base and J shed 5 bases, with 6 bases lying between them. The CDR3 has 14 residues. Germline V CDR1 and CDR2: SGHVS, FQNEAQ. The CDR3: CASSLGDNNSPLHF. CDR3 DNA (partial): TGTGCCAGCAGCTTAGGCGACAATAATTCACCC.

Notes on this clone: The observed sequence ends 3 residues before the CDR3 terminus, with the missing tail filled in from the germline J gene. The chain combines TRBV6-1 with TRBJ2-3; 11 bases map to TRBD1. This CDR3 spans 16 amino acids. Germline CDR1 and CDR2: MNHNS and SASEGT. The sequenced part of the CDR3 DNA is TGTGCCAGCAGTGAGGGGGACAGGGGGAAGCAAGAGACG. This translates into CASSEGDRGKQET. The whole CDR3 protein is CASSEGDRGKQETQYF.

The CDR3 loop reads CASSGQGETQYF. The DNA read from the CDR3 is TGCGCCAGCAGCGGCCAGGGAGAGACG. This sequence joins TRBV5-1 and TRBJ2-3; D is perhaps TRBD1 or TRBD2 (5 bases each). The CDR3 end lies 3 residues beyond the end of the read and is filled in from the germline J gene. The CDR3 is made up of 12 amino acids. Per germline, CDR1 SGHRS and CDR2 YFSETQ. The variable domain in full, completed from reference TRBV5-1 and TRBJ2-3, reads KAGVTQTPRYLIKTRGQQVTLSCSPISGHRSVSWYQQTPGQGLQFLFEYFSETQRNKGNFPGRFSGRQFSNSRSEMNVSTLELGDSALYLCASSGQGETQYFGPGTRLTVL.

Concerning this clone itself: The sequenced fragment ends 3 residues before the CDR3 boundary, so the rest is inferred from the germline J gene. This chain uses TRBV20-1 with TRBJ2-7, with 9 bases that match TRBD1. Unmatched junction bases numbered 5, after V lost 3 bases and J lost 2 bases. Looked up from germline, CDR1 is DFQATT and CDR2 is SNEGSKA (reference sequence). The CDR3 covers 14 residues. The covered CDR3 bases are TGCAGTGCTAGCATAAGACAGGGGGCCTACGAG. Translation: CSASIRQGAYE. The CDR3 as a whole reads CSASIRQGAYEQYF.

This clone is medium-sized by frequency. From the germline J gene comes the end of the CDR3, since the read stops 3 residues before it. This sequence joins TRBV29-1 and TRBJ2-6; possible D gene TRBD1, 5 bases. CDR1 is SQVTM and CDR2 is ANQGSEA in the germline V gene. The CDR3 length is 14 residues. The V gene lost 6 bases and the J gene lost 0 bases, with 9 bases spanning the gap. The sequenced CDR3 bases are TGCAGCGTGGAACAGGACTCTGGGGCCAACGTC. Amino acids: CSVEQDSGANV. The full CDR3 is CSVEQDSGANVLTF.

Note on this clone: The CDR3 is cut off 3 residues early in the read; its end comes from the germline J gene. J is TRBJ2-5 and V is TRBV5-4; TRBD2 aligns across 8 bases. Looked up from germline, CDR1 is SGHNT and CDR2 is YYREEE (reference sequence). Trimming took 1 base from V and 3 from J; bases not matched to a gene: 2. The CDR3 has 14 amino acids. CDR3 in amino acids: CASSLTLAEETQYF. The DNA read from the CDR3 is TGTGCCAGCAGCTTGACACTAGCGGAAGAGACC. The whole variable domain, remainder taken from reference TRBV5-4 and TRBJ2-5, is ETGVTQSPTHLIKTRGQQVTLRCSSQSGHNTVSWYQQALGQGPQFIFQYYREEENGRGNFPPRFSGLQFPNYSSELNVNALELDDSALYLCASSLTLAEETQYFGPGTRLLVL.

Details on this clone: The read terminates 3 residues before the CDR3 end, so the remaining end is supplied by the germline J gene. This chain links TRBV5-1 with TRBJ1-1; D perhaps matches TRBD1 (5 bases). Germline loops: CDR1 SGHRS, CDR2 YFSETQ. Trimming took 5 bases from V and 4 from J, leaving 9 bases between them. The CDR3 runs to 12 residues. The CDR3 bases that were read are TGCGCCAGCAGTCCCGGGGGCACTGAA. Its translation is CASSPGGTE. From start to end, the CDR3 is CASSPGGTEAFF.

As to this clone: The CDR3 extends 3 residues past the end of the read, so its final part is completed from the germline J gene. The chain joins TRBV7-2 to TRBJ1-2; D gene uncertain. This CDR3 has 13 amino acids. The germline gives CDR1 SGHTA, CDR2 FQGNSA. The CDR3 DNA, read in part, is TGTGCCAGCAGCCTTGGACTTATCAATGAC. This gives the protein CASSLGLIND. The complete CDR3 protein is CASSLGLINDYTF. Variable domain in full (rest from reference TRBV7-2 and TRBJ1-2): GAGVSQSPSNKVTEKGKDVELRCDPISGHTALYWYRQSLGQGLEFLIYFQGNSAPDKSGLPSDRFSAERTGGSVSTLTIQRTQQEDSAVYLCASSLGLINDYTFGSGTRLTVV.

The CDR3 is CASSSYKTLDTEAFF. CDR3 bases read: TGTGCCAGCAGCTCCTATAAGACACTGGACACTGAA. The V and J genes are TRBV7-2 and TRBJ1-1; D uncertain. The sequence runs out 3 residues before the end of the CDR3; the remainder is reconstructed from the germline J gene. CDR3 length equals 15 residues. Trimming left V 4 bases short and J 3 bases short, with 15 bases between. Germline V gives CDR1 SGHTA, CDR2 FQGNSA.

For this clone: The CDR3 goes on 3 residues after the read ends, and that part is filled in from the germline J gene. The rearrangement joins TRBV30 to TRBJ2-3; 7 nucleotides align to TRBD2. V was pared by 2 bases and J by 0 bases, with 11 bases of the junction left unmatched. Germline lookup yields CDR1 GTSNPN and CDR2 SVGIG (reference sequence). This CDR3 region has 17 residues. Partial CDR3 DNA: TGTGCCTGGAGTACCTATGGGGGGGGGTTTAGCACAGATACG. Translated, it gives CAWSTYGGGFSTDT. The whole CDR3 protein is CAWSTYGGGFSTDTQYF.

Regarding this clone: From the germline J gene comes the end of the CDR3, since the read stops 3 residues before it. This chain connects TRBV7-2 to TRBJ2-5; maybe TRBD2 (6 bases). Germline loops: CDR1 SGHTA, CDR2 FQGNSA. The CDR3 loop spans 14 amino acids. Partial CDR3 DNA: TGTGCCAGCAGCTTTACTAGCCCCCAGTCAACC. Translation gives CASSFTSPQST. The complete CDR3 sequence is CASSFTSPQSTQYF.

Turning to this clone: The CDR3 goes on 3 residues after the read ends, and that part is filled in from the germline J gene. The chain recombines TRBV30 with TRBJ2-3; TRBD2 agrees at 16 bases. The ends lost 3 bases at V and 3 bases at J; junction bases unmatched: 6. The CDR3 is 17 amino acids. Germline CDR1 is GTSNPN and CDR2 is SVGIG (reference sequence). The CDR3: CAWSDGTSGGATDTQYF. The CDR3 DNA, read in part, is TGTGCCTGGAGCGACGGGACTAGCGGGGGGGCTACAGATACG.

As to this clone: The sequence runs out 3 residues before the end of the CDR3; the remainder is reconstructed from the germline J gene. The rearrangement joins TRBV7-2 to TRBJ2-7, with TRBD1 matching over 12 bases. V shed 5 bases, J shed 3 bases, and the junction held 5 bases outside the gene matches. CDR1 and CDR2 from the germline V gene are SGHTA and FQGNSA. The CDR3 spans 15 residues. The CDR3 loop reads CASSTGTGGFYEQYF. CDR3 DNA (partial): TGTGCCAGCAGCACCGGGACAGGGGGCTTCTACGAG.

Turning to this clone: The DNA ends 3 residues before the CDR3 does, and the rest of the CDR3 is filled in from the germline J gene. The genes are TRBV5-4 and TRBJ1-3; a possible D gene is TRBD1 (6 bases). Trimming shortened V by 3 bases and J by 0 bases, and 10 bases separated the two germline ends. Germline-derived CDR1 and CDR2 are SGHNT and YYREEE (reference sequence). CDR3 size: 15 residues. The DNA read from the CDR3 is TGTGCCAGCAGCTCAACAGGGTTCTCTGGAAACACC. This encodes CASSSTGFSGNT. The CDR3 as a whole reads CASSSTGFSGNTIYF.

CDR3 DNA (partial): TGTGCCAGCAAAAGGACAGCGGGAAACACC. Translated: CASKRTAGNT. The full CDR3 protein reads CASKRTAGNTIYF. The J gene is TRBJ1-3, the V gene TRBV12-3 or TRBV12-4; D perhaps matches TRBD1 (6 bases). The read is 3 residues too short to cover the CDR3 end, so that end is filled in from the germline J gene. The CDR3 loop spans 13 amino acids. V was clipped by 7 bases and J by 4 bases, with 11 bases between them.

To note about this clone: The CDR3 end falls 3 residues outside the read, so it is completed with the germline J gene. V gene TRBV20-1 combines with J gene TRBJ1-4; possible D gene TRBD1, 5 bases. Germline V gene data show CDR1 as DFQATT and CDR2 as SNEGSKA (reference sequence). The CDR3 has 13 amino acids. CDR3 DNA, as far as it was read: TGCAGTGCTAGTACCCCTGGGGCCAACGTA. This translates into CSASTPGANV. The whole CDR3 sequence is CSASTPGANVLFF.

To note about this clone: The CDR3 end falls 3 residues outside the read, so it is completed with the germline J gene. The gene calls are TRBV18 and TRBJ1-1; maybe TRBD1 (5 bases). The CDR3 runs to 12 residues. Germline V gives CDR1 KGHSH, CDR2 LQKENI. Trimming left V 2 bases short and J 7 bases short, with 8 bases between. The sequenced part of the CDR3 DNA is TGTGCCAGCTCACCAGAAGGGGTTGAA. This encodes CASSPEGVE. The complete CDR3 sequence is CASSPEGVEAFF.

As for this clone: The CDR3 end is not reached by the read, which stops 3 residues before it; the germline J gene fills it in. V is TRBV20-1 and J is TRBJ2-3, with no clear D. The CDR3 runs 13 residues. The ends were cut back, 3 bases at V and 1 base at J, with 8 bases in the middle. Germline CDR1 DFQATT, CDR2 SNEGSKA (reference sequence). The CDR3 sequence is CSARRQGTDTQYF. The covered CDR3 bases are TGCAGTGCTAGGCGTCAGGGCACAGATACG.

Note on this clone: The read is 3 residues too short to cover the CDR3 end, so that end is filled in from the germline J gene. The chain is built from TRBV7-6 and TRBJ2-7, with TRBD2 matching 9 bases. The CDR3 runs to 16 residues. V was pared by 3 bases and J by 0 bases, with 6 bases of the junction left unmatched. Germline values: CDR1 SGHVS, CDR2 FNYEAQ. CDR3 bases read: TGTGCCAGCAGCTTCTCTCAGGGACTAGCCTCCTACGAG. Its translation: CASSFSQGLASYE. The entire CDR3 is CASSFSQGLASYEQYF.

CDR3 bases read: TGTGCCAGCAGCTTGACGGGGGTTTCTGAA. Translated, it gives CASSLTGVSE. In full, the CDR3 is CASSLTGVSEAFF. This rearrangement joins TRBV5-6 to TRBJ1-1; D may be TRBD1 (5 bases). The read falls 3 residues short of the CDR3 end, and the missing part is taken from the germline J gene. This CDR3 has 13 residues. Germline CDR1 is SGHDT and CDR2 is YYEEEE. With 1 base removed from V and 6 bases from J, the gap between germline ends came to 10 bases.

For this clone: The read ends 3 residues early relative to the CDR3; the germline J gene fills the gap. The rearrangement links TRBV20-1 to TRBJ2-7; 14 bases match TRBD2. V shed 0 bases, J shed 0 bases, and the junction held 4 bases outside the gene matches. This CDR3 is built from 17 residues. Per the germline V gene, CDR1 is DFQATT and CDR2 is SNEGSKA (reference sequence). The CDR3 is CSARDRGLAGGSYEQYF. The covered CDR3 bases are TGCAGTGCTAGAGATAGAGGACTAGCGGGGGGCTCCTACGAG.